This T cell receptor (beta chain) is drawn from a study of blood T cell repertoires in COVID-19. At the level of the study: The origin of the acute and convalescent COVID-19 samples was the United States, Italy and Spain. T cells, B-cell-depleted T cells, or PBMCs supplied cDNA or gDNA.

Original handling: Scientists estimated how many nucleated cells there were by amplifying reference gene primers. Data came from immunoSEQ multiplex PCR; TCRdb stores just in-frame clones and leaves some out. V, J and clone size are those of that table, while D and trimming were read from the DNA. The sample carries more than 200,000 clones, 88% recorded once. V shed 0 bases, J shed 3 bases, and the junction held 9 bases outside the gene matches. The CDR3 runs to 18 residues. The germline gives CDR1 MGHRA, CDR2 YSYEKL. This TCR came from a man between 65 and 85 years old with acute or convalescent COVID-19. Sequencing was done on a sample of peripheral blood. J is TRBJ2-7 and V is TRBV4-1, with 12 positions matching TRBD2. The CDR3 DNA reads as TGCGCCAGCAGCCAAGAAGCCCTAGCGGGAGGGAGGGACTACGAGCAGTACTTC. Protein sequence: CASSQEALAGGRDYEQYF.